The 7 T cell receptor beta chains below all came from one sample that was sequenced in a study of shared clonotypes between healthy human individuals. Method: immunoSEQ multiplex PCR; TCRdb's copy keeps in-frame clones and lacks some. Of approximately 740,000 clones in the sample, about 74% were seen once. What was sequenced was memory CD4+ T cells sorted from blood. As to subset: CD45RA-negative fraction. These receptors all stem from a woman in her 30s in good health.

The chain links TRBV6-6 to TRBJ1-4, with D tentatively TRBD1 (5 bases). This CDR3 region has 14 residues. With 6 bases removed from V and 8 bases from J, the gap between germline ends came to 16 bases. Per germline, CDR1 MNHNY and CDR2 SVGAGI (reference sequence). In DNA form, the CDR3 reads TGTGCCAGCAGCAGTCACATGGGGGGGGAAAAACTGTTTTTT. Translating it yields CASSSHMGGEKLFF.

The V gene is TRBV18, the J gene TRBJ2-3, with D perhaps matching TRBD2 (6 bases). CDR3 length: 15 residues. Trimming cost V 3 bases and J 2 bases, with 12 bases left between them. The germline gives CDR1 KGHSH, CDR2 LQKENI. CDR3 protein: CASSPYGGVTDTQYF. The CDR3 DNA follows: TGTGCCAGCTCACCTTACGGCGGGGTCACAGATACGCAGTATTTT.

The CDR3 DNA reads TGTGCCAGCAGCCCTAGCGGGGGCACAGATACGCAGTATTTT. It specifies CASSPSGGTDTQYF. This sequence joins TRBV28 and TRBJ2-3, with 9 bases matching TRBD2. The CDR3 is 14 amino acids. V shed 6 bases, J shed 1 base, and the junction held 2 bases outside the gene matches. Looked up from germline, CDR1 is MDHEN and CDR2 is SYDVKM. The full variable domain, with the rest looked up from reference TRBV28 and TRBJ2-3, is DVKVTQSSRYLVKRTGEKVFLECVQDMDHENMFWYRQDPGLGLRLIYFSYDVKMKEKGDIPEGYSVSREKKERFSLILESASTNQTSMYLCASSPSGGTDTQYFGPGTRLTVL.

V usage is TRBV18 and J usage is TRBJ1-1; no reliable D call. The germline V gene has CDR1 KGHSH and CDR2 LQKENI. CDR3 size: 13 residues. V lost 3 bases to trimming and J lost 3 bases, with 8 bases between them. CDR3 sequence (DNA): TGTGCCAGCTCACCTAATGGCGACACTGAAGCTTTCTTT. It encodes CASSPNGDTEAFF.

The rearrangement joins TRBV18 to TRBJ1-4; no clear D gene. The CDR3 has 13 amino acids. In germline, CDR1 is KGHSH, CDR2 LQKENI. V was pared by 6 bases and J by 5 bases, with 10 bases between. Here the CDR3 DNA reads TGTGCCAGCTCGGGGAACTGGAATGAAAAACTGTTTTTT. Translating it yields CASSGNWNEKLFF. The variable domain in full, with the rest retrieved from reference TRBV18 and TRBJ1-4, is NAGVMQNPRHLVRRRGQEARLRCSPMKGHSHVYWYRQLPEEGLKFMVYLQKENIIDESGMPKERFSAEFPKEGPSILRIQQVVRGDSAAYFCASSGNWNEKLFFGSGTQLSVL.

In nucleotides, the CDR3 is TGTGCCAGCAGCTGGGACAGGGTCTCTGGGGAGTACTTC. As protein: CASSWDRVSGEYF. This chain links TRBV5-5 with TRBJ2-7; 9 nucleotides match TRBD1. The V gene's germline CDR1 is SGHKS and CDR2 YYEKEE (reference sequence). The CDR3 is 13 residues long. Trimming removed 3 bases from V and 11 bases from J; junction bases left unmatched: 9. Full variable domain (remainder filled in from reference TRBV5-5 and TRBJ2-7): DAGVTQSPTHLIKTRGQQVTLRCSPISGHKSVSWYQQVLGQGPQFIFQYYEKEERGRGNFPDRFSARQFPNYSSELNVNALLLGDSALYLCASSWDRVSGEYFGPGTRLTVT.

V gene TRBV19 combines with J gene TRBJ1-5, with no clear D. CDR3 length equals 15 residues. Trimming removed 7 bases at V and 1 base at J, with 14 bases between. Germline V gives CDR1 LNHDA, CDR2 SQIVND (reference sequence). CDR3 residues: CASNDLGISNQPQHF. Here the CDR3 DNA reads TGTGCCAGTAACGACCTGGGGATCAGCAATCAGCCCCAGCATTTT.